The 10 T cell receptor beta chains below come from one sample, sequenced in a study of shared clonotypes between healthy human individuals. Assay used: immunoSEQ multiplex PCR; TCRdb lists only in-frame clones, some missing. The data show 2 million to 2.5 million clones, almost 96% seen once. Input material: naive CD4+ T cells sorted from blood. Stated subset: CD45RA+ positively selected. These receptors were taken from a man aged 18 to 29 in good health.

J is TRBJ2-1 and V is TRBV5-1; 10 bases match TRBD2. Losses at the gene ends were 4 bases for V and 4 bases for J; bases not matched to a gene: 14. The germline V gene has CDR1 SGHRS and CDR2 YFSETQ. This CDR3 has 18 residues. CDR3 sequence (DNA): TGCGCCAGCAGCCCCCACGGAGCGGGGGGGCCCCCATACAATGAGCAGTTCTTC. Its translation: CASSPHGAGGPPYNEQFF. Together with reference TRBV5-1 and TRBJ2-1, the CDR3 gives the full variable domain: KAGVTQTPRYLIKTRGQQVTLSCSPISGHRSVSWYQQTPGQGLQFLFEYFSETQRNKGNFPGRFSGRQFSNSRSEMNVSTLELGDSALYLCASSPHGAGGPPYNEQFFGPGTRLTVL.

This CDR3 reads CASSFPTASKAEAFF. CDR3 DNA sequence: TGTGCCAGCAGCTTCCCGACAGCCTCAAAGGCGGAAGCTTTCTTT. This chain joins TRBV5-6 and TRBJ1-1; TRBD1 is a possible D gene (5 bases). Germline V gene data show CDR1 as SGHDT and CDR2 as YYEEEE. Trimming removed 2 bases from V and 8 bases from J, with 19 bases in between. CDR3 length: 15 residues.

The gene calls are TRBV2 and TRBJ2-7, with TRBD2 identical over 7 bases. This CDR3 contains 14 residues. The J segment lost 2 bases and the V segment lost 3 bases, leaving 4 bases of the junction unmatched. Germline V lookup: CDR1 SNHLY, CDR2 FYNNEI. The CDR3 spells CASSDGGSPYEQYF. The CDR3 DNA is TGTGCCAGCAGTGACGGGGGGAGCCCCTACGAGCAGTACTTC.

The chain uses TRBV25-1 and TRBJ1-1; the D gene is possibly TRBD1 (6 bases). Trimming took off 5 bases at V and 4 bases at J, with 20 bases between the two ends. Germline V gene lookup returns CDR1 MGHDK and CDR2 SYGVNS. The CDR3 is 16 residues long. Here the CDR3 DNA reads TGTGCCAGCAGTCTACAGGGACACGGGCGCACCACTGAAGCTTTCTTT. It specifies CASSLQGHGRTTEAFF. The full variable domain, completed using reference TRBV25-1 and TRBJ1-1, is EADIYQTPRYLVIGTGKKITLECSQTMGHDKMYWYQQDPGMELHLIHYSYGVNSTEKGDLSSESTVSRIRTEHFPLTLESARPSHTSQYLCASSLQGHGRTTEAFFGQGTRLTVV.

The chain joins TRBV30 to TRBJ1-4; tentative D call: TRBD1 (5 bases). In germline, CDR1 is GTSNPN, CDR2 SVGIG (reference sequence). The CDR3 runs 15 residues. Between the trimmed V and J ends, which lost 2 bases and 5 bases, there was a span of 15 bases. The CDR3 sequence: CAWSSTGTPNEKLFF. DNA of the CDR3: TGTGCCTGGAGTTCAACCGGGACCCCGAATGAAAAACTGTTTTTT. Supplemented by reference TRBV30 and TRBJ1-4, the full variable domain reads SQTIHQWPATLVQPVGSPLSLECTVEGTSNPNLYWYRQAAGRGLQLLFYSVGIGQISSEVPQNLSASRPQDRQFILSSKKLLLSDSGFYLCAWSSTGTPNEKLFFGSGTQLSVL.

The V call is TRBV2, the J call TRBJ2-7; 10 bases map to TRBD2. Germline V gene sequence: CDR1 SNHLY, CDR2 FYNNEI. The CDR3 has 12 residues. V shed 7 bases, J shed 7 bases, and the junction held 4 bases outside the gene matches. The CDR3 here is CASIAGGGEQYF. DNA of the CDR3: TGTGCCAGCATAGCGGGAGGCGGGGAGCAGTACTTC.

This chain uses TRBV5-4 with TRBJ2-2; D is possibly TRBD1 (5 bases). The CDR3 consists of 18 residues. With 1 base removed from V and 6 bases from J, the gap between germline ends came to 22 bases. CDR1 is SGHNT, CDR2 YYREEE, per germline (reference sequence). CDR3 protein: CASSLIGRLPIGAGELFF. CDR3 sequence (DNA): TGTGCCAGCAGCTTGATCGGGCGTCTGCCAATAGGGGCCGGGGAGCTGTTTTTT.

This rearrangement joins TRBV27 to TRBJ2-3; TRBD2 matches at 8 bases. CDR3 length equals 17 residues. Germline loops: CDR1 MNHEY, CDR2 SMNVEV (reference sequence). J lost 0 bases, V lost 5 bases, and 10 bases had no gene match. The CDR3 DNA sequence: TGTGCCAGCAGTCCATTAACTAGCGGCGCGAGCACAGATACGCAGTATTTT. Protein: CASSPLTSGASTDTQYF.

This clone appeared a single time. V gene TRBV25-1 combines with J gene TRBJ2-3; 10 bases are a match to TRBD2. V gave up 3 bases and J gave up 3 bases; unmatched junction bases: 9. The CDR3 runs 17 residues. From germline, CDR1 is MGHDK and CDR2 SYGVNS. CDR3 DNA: TGTGCCAGCAGTGATATGGGAGCGGGAGGGCCGACAGATACGCAGTATTTT. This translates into CASSDMGAGGPTDTQYF.

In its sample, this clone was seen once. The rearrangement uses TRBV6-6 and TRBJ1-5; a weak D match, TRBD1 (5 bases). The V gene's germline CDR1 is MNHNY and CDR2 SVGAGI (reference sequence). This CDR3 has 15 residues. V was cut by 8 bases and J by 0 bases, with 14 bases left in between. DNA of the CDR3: TGTGCCAGCGGGGCCCGGGAGAATAGCAATCAGCCCCAGCATTTT. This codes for CASGARENSNQPQHF.